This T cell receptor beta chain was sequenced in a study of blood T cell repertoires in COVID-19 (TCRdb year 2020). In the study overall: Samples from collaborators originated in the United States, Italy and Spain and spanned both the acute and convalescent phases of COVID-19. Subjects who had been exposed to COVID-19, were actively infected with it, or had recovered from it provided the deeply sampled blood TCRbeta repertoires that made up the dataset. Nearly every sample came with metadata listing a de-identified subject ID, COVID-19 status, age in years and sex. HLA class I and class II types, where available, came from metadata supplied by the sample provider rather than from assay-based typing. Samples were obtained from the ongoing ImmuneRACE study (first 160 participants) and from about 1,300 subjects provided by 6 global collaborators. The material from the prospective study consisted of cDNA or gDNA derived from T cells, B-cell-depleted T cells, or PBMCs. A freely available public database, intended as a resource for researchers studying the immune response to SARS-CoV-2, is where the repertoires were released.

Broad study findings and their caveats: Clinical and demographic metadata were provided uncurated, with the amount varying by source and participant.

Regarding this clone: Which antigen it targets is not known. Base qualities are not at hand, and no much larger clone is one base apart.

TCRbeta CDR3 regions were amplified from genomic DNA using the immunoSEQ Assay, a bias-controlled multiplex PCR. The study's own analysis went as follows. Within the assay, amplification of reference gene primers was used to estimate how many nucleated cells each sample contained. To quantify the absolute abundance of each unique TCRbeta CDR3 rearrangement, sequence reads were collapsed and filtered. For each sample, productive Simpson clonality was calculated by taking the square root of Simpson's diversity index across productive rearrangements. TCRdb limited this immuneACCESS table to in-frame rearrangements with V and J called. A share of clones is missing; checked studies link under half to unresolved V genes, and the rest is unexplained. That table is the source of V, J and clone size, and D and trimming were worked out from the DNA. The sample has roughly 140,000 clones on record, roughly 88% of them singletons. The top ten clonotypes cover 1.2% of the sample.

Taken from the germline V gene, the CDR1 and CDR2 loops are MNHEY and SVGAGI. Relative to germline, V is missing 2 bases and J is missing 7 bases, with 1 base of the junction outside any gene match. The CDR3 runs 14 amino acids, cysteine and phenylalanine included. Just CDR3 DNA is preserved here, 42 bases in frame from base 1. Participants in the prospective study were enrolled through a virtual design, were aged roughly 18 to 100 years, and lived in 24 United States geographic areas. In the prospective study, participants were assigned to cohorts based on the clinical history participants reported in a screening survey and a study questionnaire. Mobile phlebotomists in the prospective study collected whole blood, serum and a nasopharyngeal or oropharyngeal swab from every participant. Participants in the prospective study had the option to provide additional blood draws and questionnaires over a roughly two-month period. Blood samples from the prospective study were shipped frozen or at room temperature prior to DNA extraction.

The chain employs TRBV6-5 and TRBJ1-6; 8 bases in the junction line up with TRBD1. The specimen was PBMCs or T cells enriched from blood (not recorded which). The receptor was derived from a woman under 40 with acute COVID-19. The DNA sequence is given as TGTGCCAGCAGTTACGACAGGGGAAATTCACCCCTCCACTTT. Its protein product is CASSYDRGNSPLHF.